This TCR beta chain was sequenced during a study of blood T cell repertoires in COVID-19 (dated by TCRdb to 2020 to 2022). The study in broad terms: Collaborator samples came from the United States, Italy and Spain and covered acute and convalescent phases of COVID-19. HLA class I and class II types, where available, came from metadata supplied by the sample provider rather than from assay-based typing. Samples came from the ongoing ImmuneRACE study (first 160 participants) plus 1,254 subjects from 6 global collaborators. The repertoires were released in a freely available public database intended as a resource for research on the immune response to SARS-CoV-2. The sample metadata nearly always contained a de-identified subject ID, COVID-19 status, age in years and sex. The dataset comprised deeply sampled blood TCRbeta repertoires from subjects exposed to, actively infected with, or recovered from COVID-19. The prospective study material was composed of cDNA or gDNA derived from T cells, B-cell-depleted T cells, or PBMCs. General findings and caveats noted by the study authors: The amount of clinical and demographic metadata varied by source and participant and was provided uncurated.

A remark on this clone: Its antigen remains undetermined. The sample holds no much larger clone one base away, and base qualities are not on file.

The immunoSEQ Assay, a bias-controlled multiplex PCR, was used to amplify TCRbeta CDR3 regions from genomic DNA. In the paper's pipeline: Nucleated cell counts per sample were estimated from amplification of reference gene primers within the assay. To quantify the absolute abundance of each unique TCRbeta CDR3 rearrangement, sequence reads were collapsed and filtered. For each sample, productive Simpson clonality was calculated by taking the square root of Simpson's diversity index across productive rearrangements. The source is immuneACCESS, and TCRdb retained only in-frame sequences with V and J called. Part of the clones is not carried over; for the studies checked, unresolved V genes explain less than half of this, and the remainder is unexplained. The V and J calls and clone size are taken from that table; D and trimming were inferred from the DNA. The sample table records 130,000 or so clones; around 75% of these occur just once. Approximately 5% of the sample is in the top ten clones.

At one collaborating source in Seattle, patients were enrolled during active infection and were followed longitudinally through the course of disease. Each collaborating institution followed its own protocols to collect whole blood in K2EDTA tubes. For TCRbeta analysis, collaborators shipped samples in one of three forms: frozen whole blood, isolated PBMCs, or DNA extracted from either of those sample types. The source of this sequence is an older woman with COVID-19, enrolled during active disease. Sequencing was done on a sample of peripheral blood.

CDR3 protein: CSVDQGYTGELFF. The nucleotides are TGCAGCGTTGATCAGGGATACACCGGGGAGCTGTTTTTT. The V and J genes are TRBV29-1 and TRBJ2-2; TRBD1 is a possible D gene, resting on 5 matching bases. The CDR3 goes from the cysteine to the phenylalanine over 13 residues. Left in the record is the CDR3 DNA by itself, 39 bases read in frame from the first base. In the germline V gene, CDR1 corresponds to SQVTM and CDR2 to ANQGSEA. V and J are truncated by 3 bases and 3 bases respectively, leaving an intervening sequence of 8 bases.